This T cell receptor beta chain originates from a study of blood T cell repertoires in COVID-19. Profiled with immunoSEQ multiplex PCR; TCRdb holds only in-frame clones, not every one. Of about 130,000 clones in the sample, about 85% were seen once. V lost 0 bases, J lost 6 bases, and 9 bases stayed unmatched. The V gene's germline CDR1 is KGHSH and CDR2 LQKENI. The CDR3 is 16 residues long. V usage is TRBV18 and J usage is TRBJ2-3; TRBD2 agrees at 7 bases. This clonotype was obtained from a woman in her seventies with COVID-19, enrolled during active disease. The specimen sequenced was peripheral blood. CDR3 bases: TGTGCCAGCTCACCACCCGCGGTAGCGGGTGATGATACGCAGTATTTT. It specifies CASSPPAVAGDDTQYF.